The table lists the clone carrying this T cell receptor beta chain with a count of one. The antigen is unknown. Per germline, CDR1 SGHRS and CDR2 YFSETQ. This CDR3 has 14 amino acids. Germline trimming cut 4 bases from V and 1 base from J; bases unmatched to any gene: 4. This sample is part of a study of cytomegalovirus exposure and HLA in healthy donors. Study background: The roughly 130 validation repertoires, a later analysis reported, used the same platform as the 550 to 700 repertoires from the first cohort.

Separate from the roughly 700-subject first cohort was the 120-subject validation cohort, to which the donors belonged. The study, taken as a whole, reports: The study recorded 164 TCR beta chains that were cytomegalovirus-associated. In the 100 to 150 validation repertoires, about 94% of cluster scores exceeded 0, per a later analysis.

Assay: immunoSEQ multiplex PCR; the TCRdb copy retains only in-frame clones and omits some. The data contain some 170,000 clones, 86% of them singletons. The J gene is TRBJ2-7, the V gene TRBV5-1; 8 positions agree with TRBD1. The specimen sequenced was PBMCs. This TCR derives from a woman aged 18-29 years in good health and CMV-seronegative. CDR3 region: CASSGGQGSYEQYF. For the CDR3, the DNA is TGCGCCAGCAGCGGAGGACAGGGTTCCTACGAGCAGTACTTC.